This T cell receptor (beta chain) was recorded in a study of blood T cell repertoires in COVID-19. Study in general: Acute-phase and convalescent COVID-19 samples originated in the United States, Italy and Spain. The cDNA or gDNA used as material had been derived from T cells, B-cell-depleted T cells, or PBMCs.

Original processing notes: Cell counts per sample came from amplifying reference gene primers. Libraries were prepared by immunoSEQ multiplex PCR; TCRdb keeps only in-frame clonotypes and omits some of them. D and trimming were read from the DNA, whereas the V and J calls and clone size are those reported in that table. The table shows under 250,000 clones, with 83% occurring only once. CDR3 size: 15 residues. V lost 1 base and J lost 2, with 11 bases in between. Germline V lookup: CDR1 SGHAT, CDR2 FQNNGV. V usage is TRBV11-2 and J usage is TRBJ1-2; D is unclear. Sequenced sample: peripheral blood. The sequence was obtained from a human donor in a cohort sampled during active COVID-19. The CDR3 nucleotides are TGTGCCAGCAGCTTAGGCGTATCAAAAAACTATGGCTACACCTTC. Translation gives CASSLGVSKNYGYTF.